Given below is one T cell receptor beta chain in context. Antigen specificity is unknown. The entry originates in a study of beta chain features in type 1 diabetes. The study's findings and limits: Within each of all four CD4+ subsets, Type 1 diabetes patients had TCRB CDR3s that were moderately but significantly shorter.

Germline CDR1 SEHNR, CDR2 FQNEAQ (reference sequence). V lost 5 bases, J lost 2 bases, and 12 bases lay in between. The CDR3 has 14 residues. The investigators reverse transcribed all of the isolated RNA, so they sequenced expressed TCRB transcripts. This table comes from immunoSEQ multiplex PCR, and its TCRdb copy is limited to in-frame clones, with some not included. Counted here are over 200,000 clones, 9.5% to 13% occurring once; the ten biggest clones make up about 0.018%. The purity of all sorted populations exceeded 98%. The source material was naive CD4+ T cells from blood. This TCR came from a man younger than 45 with type 1 diabetes. This sequence joins TRBV7-9 and TRBJ1-2; maybe TRBD1 (5 bases). CDR3 in amino acids: CASSGPQENYGYTF. The DNA for the CDR3 is TGTGCCAGCAGCGGGCCACAGGAGAACTATGGCTACACCTTC.